The source of this TCR beta chain is a study of blood T cell repertoires in COVID-19. Study-level background: Specimens from acute and convalescent COVID-19 originated in the United States, Italy and Spain. The analysed material was cDNA or gDNA that came from T cells, B-cell-depleted T cells, or PBMCs.

Produced via immunoSEQ multiplex PCR; TCRdb's table is partial and in-frame only. The top ten hold approximately 4.5% of the sample, which has 150,000 to 200,000 clones, roughly 91% seen once. The receptor comes from a human donor in a cohort sampled during active COVID-19. The sample consisted of peripheral blood.

CDR3 nucleotides: TGTGCCAGCAGCAAAGTGGGTGAGGGACAGGGGGCCGGGGAGCAGTACTTC. Translated: CASSKVGEGQGAGEQYF. The chain uses TRBV21-1 and TRBJ2-7; TRBD1, the D gene given by the table, was not confirmed from the DNA. TRBV21-1 is a documented pseudogene. The CDR3 totals 17 residues.